This TCR beta chain came from a study of CD8 T cells in Susac syndrome. This CDR3 spans 15 amino acids. V lost 3 bases and J 9 bases, leaving 19 bases between the germline ends. CDR1 is SGHNT, CDR2 YYREEE, per germline (reference sequence). Reverse transcription of roughly 0.5 to 1 ug RNA was carried out with random hexamers. TCRdb re-called the immunoSEQ multiplex PCR reads with MiXCR, one entry per CDR3 protein. The sample lists about 140,000 distinct CDR3 sequences; roughly 96% were seen once. This clonotype was recorded once. This chain joins TRBV5-4 and TRBJ2-1; tentative D call: TRBD2 (7 bases). The TCR sequence derives from a human donor with multiple sclerosis. The sample comprised CD4+ T cells from PBMCs. The CDR3 DNA reads TGTGCCAGCAGCTCGGGTGGGGAGGGGGGCCGTGAGCAGTTCTTC. The encoded protein is CASSSGGEGGREQFF.